One sample yielded the 19 T cell receptor beta chains listed below, sequenced in a study of T-cell memory formation after mild COVID-19. MiXCR was run by TCRdb on the 5' RACE reads, yielding one entry per CDR3 protein. This table has roughly 370,000 distinct CDR3 sequences, approximately 16% appearing once. The sequenced material came from PBMCs or a T cell subset sorted from them (not recorded which). The receptors were gathered from a man in his late teens or twenties who had mild COVID-19 (a few samples of this study predate the infection). Cell type and time point are not known.

The chain has TRBV24-1 and TRBJ2-3; no definite D call. The length of the CDR3 is 13 residues. V dropped 11 bases and J dropped 1 base, with 12 bases sitting between them. CDR1 is KGHDR and CDR2 is SFDVKD in the germline V gene. CDR3 amino acids: CAIKTRGTDTQYF. The CDR3 DNA reads TGTGCCATTAAGACACGGGGCACAGATACGCAGTATTTT.

There are a few counts of this clonotype. The chain couples TRBV4-1 to TRBJ2-3, with 9 bases that match TRBD2. V trimming: 5 bases; J trimming: 2 bases; junction bases outside the gene matches: 5. The CDR3 totals 15 residues. CDR1 is MGHRA and CDR2 is YSYEKL in the germline V gene. The CDR3 DNA follows: TGCGCCAGCAGCGATCGCGGGGGGGCCACAGATACGCAGTATTTT. It encodes CASSDRGGATDTQYF.

The chain uses TRBV28 and TRBJ1-4; TRBD1 is a possible D gene (5 bases). This CDR3 comprises 14 residues. Germline V CDR1 and CDR2: MDHEN, SYDVKM. Trimming took off 5 bases at V and 8 bases at J, with 15 bases between the two ends. The CDR3 spells CASSQTGPWEKLFF. In DNA, the CDR3 is TGTGCCAGCAGTCAGACGGGACCTTGGGAAAAACTGTTTTTT.

The V and J genes are TRBV6-5 and TRBJ2-1, with a possible D match to TRBD2 (6 bases). V shed 6 bases and J shed 8 bases, with 20 bases lying between them. Germline CDR1 reads MNHEY; CDR2 reads SVGAGI. This CDR3 comprises 15 residues. CDR3 sequence reads: CASSDRDGGNYEQFF. In DNA form, the CDR3 reads TGTGCCAGCAGCGACCGGGACGGGGGTAACTATGAGCAGTTCTTC.

This chain uses TRBV27 with TRBJ2-2; unclear D gene. The CDR3 extends over 13 amino acids. V lost 4 bases to trimming and J lost 1 base, with 4 bases between them. CDR1 MNHEY and CDR2 SMNVEV come from the germline V gene (reference sequence). In nucleotides, the CDR3 is TGTGCCAGCAGTTGGAAGAACACCGGGGAGCTGTTTTTT. Translating gives CASSWKNTGELFF.

This clonotype occurred a few times. V and J are TRBV5-1 and TRBJ1-3, with D tentatively TRBD1 (5 bases). The CDR3 loop spans 15 amino acids. V was trimmed by 3 bases and J by 0 bases, leaving 10 bases between them. Germline CDR1 and CDR2: SGHRS and YFSETQ. The CDR3 here is CASSSAGYSGNTIYF. The CDR3, as DNA: TGCGCCAGCAGCTCTGCAGGGTACTCTGGAAACACCATATATTTT.

This clonotype was observed a few times. The chain uses TRBV19 and TRBJ2-7; perhaps TRBD1 as D (6 bases). The CDR3 spans 14 residues. In germline, CDR1 is LNHDA, CDR2 SQIVND (reference sequence). Trimming stripped 8 bases from V and 0 bases from J, with 14 bases between. The CDR3 loop reads CASRPQGSSYEQYF. The CDR3 coding sequence is TGTGCCAGTCGCCCGCAGGGGAGCTCCTACGAGCAGTACTTC.

There are many counts of this clonotype. CDR3 sequence: CASSPQELAGEETQYF. The CDR3 DNA reads as TGTGCCAGCAGTCCGCAGGAACTAGCGGGAGAAGAGACCCAGTACTTC. The chain carries TRBV12-3 or TRBV12-4 and TRBJ2-5; 11 nucleotides align to TRBD2. CDR3 length equals 16 residues. Trimming took 5 bases from V and 3 from J; bases not matched to a gene: 8.

This clonotype was observed a few times. The chain links TRBV4-1 to TRBJ2-3; 9 bases line up with TRBD2. The V gene's germline CDR1 is MGHRA and CDR2 YSYEKL. The CDR3 loop spans 18 amino acids. With V trimmed by 4 bases and J by 2 bases, 13 bases remained unmatched. CDR3: CASSRQAGGGSYTDTQYF. CDR3 in DNA: TGCGCCAGCAGCCGCCAGGCGGGGGGGGGTTCTTACACAGATACGCAGTATTTT.

This chain links TRBV7-3 with TRBJ2-3, with a tentative D call TRBD1 (6 bases). Germline values: CDR1 SGHTA, CDR2 FQGTGA. Trimming cost V 2 bases and J 5 bases, with 11 bases left between them. This CDR3 region has 14 residues. The CDR3 loop is CASSLQGPGDTQYF. CDR3 coding DNA: TGTGCCAGCAGCTTACAGGGGCCGGGAGATACGCAGTATTTT.

The genes are TRBV5-1 and TRBJ2-2; perhaps D is TRBD1 or TRBD2 (5 bases each). This CDR3 comprises 16 residues. In germline, CDR1 is SGHRS, CDR2 YFSETQ. Trimming removed 4 bases at V and 6 bases at J, with 19 bases between. The CDR3 is CASSLSRVEGSGELFF. As DNA, the CDR3 is TGCGCCAGCAGCCTCTCCAGGGTTGAGGGGTCCGGGGAGCTGTTTTTT.

This clonotype was seen a handful of times. V is TRBV20-1 and J is TRBJ2-3; no clear D. Germline V lookup: CDR1 DFQATT, CDR2 SNEGSKA (reference sequence). The CDR3 loop spans 12 amino acids. Trimming stripped 3 bases from V and 6 bases from J, with 10 bases between. The chain's CDR3 is CSASSPWDTQYF. As DNA, the CDR3 is TGCAGTGCTAGCTCGCCCTGGGATACGCAGTATTTT.

This clonotype was counted many times. This rearrangement joins TRBV12-3 or TRBV12-4 to TRBJ2-7; possibly TRBD1 for D (6 bases). The CDR3 totals 13 residues. Trimming stripped 6 bases from V and 3 bases from J, with 12 bases between. CDR3 nucleotide sequence: TGTGCCAGCAGCTGGGACACCATCTACGAGCAGTACTTC. This sequence encodes CASSWDTIYEQYF.

V is TRBV6-6 and J is TRBJ1-5, with D possibly being TRBD1 (5 bases). The CDR3 runs to 16 residues. V lost 4 bases and J 5 bases, leaving 18 bases between the germline ends. CDR1 is MNHNY and CDR2 is SVGAGI in the germline V gene (reference sequence). The DNA of the CDR3 is TGTGCCAGCAGTTCGACAGCGCCATTGAACTATCAGCCCCAGCATTTT. This sequence encodes CASSSTAPLNYQPQHF.

The chain recombines TRBV12-3 or TRBV12-4 with TRBJ1-2; maybe TRBD1 (5 bases). This CDR3 contains 13 residues. The V end lost 6 bases, the J end lost 8 bases, and 16 bases lay between the germline ends. The DNA of the CDR3 is TGTGCCAGCAGGCCCTTGGGGGGACGGGGCTACACCTTC. It encodes CASRPLGGRGYTF.

The chain links TRBV5-1 to TRBJ2-5, with D maybe TRBD2 (5 bases). The CDR3 is made up of 13 amino acids. Per the germline V gene, CDR1 is SGHRS and CDR2 is YFSETQ. Between the trimmed V and J ends, which lost 4 bases and 1 base, there was a span of 8 bases. The CDR3 DNA reads as TGCGCCAGCAGCCTGACTACCCAAGAGACCCAGTACTTC. Translation gives CASSLTTQETQYF. The whole variable domain, filled in from reference TRBV5-1 and TRBJ2-5, reads KAGVTQTPRYLIKTRGQQVTLSCSPISGHRSVSWYQQTPGQGLQFLFEYFSETQRNKGNFPGRFSGRQFSNSRSEMNVSTLELGDSALYLCASSLTTQETQYFGPGTRLLVL.

This chain links TRBV7-2 with TRBJ1-2; D ambiguous. Deletions cut 4 bases from V and 2 bases from J, with 14 bases between. The CDR3 runs 15 residues. CDR1 is SGHTA, CDR2 FQGNSA, per germline. The CDR3 loop is CASSSYATANYGYTF. The CDR3 coding sequence is TGTGCCAGCAGCTCCTACGCGACCGCGAACTATGGCTACACCTTC.

The V gene is TRBV7-9, the J gene TRBJ2-3; 15 bases align to TRBD2. J gave up 2 bases and V 5 bases, and 5 bases lay outside the gene matches. CDR1 and CDR2 (germline): SEHNR, FQNEAQ (reference sequence). The CDR3 has 17 amino acids. The CDR3 bases are TGTGCCAGCAGCCATGGGACTAGCGGGGGGAACACAGATACGCAGTATTTT. Amino acid sequence: CASSHGTSGGNTDTQYF. Combining the CDR3 with reference TRBV7-9 and TRBJ2-3 gives the whole variable domain DTGVSQNPRHKITKRGQNVTFRCDPISEHNRLYWYRQTLGQGPEFLTYFQNEAQLEKSRLLSDRFSAERPKGSFSTLEIQRTEQGDSAMYLCASSHGTSGGNTDTQYFGPGTRLTVL.

In DNA, the CDR3 is TGTGCCAGCAGCCCGGCAGGGGGCTATAACTATGGCTACACCTTC. Its protein is CASSPAGGYNYGYTF. The V call is TRBV7-2, the J call TRBJ1-2; 8 positions match TRBD1. Germline CDR1 reads SGHTA; CDR2 reads FQGNSA. The CDR3 sequence is 15 residues long. After removal of 5 bases from V and 1 base from J, the junction contained 6 bases not matched to a gene. The full variable domain, with the rest looked up from reference TRBV7-2 and TRBJ1-2, is GAGVSQSPSNKVTEKGKDVELRCDPISGHTALYWYRQSLGQGLEFLIYFQGNSAPDKSGLPSDRFSAERTGGSVSTLTIQRTQQEDSAVYLCASSPAGGYNYGYTFGSGTRLTVV.